The 20 T cell receptor beta chains given below trace back to one sample, sequenced in a study of blood T cell repertoires in COVID-19. Some clones are missing from TCRdb's copy, which holds only in-frame ones; the method was immunoSEQ multiplex PCR. The sample yields 70,000 or so clones, 70% to 75% seen once. The specimen was peripheral blood. The source of these receptors is a woman in her seventies with acute or convalescent COVID-19.

This chain joins TRBV3-1 (or the pseudogene TRBV3-2) and TRBJ2-2; 7 bases fit TRBD1. Germline V CDR1 and CDR2: LGHDT, YNNKEL (reference sequence). The ends lost 5 bases at V and 8 bases at J; junction bases unmatched: 5. The CDR3 contains 13 residues. The CDR3 DNA reads as TGTGCCAGCAGCTCTTTCAGGGGGGGGGAGCTGTTTTTT. Protein sequence: CASSSFRGGELFF.

This clone was observed a single time. The chain recombines TRBV5-1 with TRBJ1-2; TRBD1 agrees at 11 bases. Per the germline V gene, CDR1 is SGHRS and CDR2 is YFSETQ. The CDR3 totals 15 residues. Unmatched junction bases numbered 10, after V lost 4 bases and J lost 8 bases. The CDR3 is CASSPDPGTGGGYTF. CDR3 DNA: TGCGCCAGCAGCCCCGACCCCGGGACAGGGGGAGGCTACACCTTC.

The gene calls are TRBV2 and TRBJ1-1; 9 bases are a match to TRBD1. With 5 bases clipped from V and 4 bases from J, the junction kept 5 bases outside the gene matches. Germline V gives CDR1 SNHLY, CDR2 FYNNEI. This CDR3 comprises 14 residues. This CDR3 reads CASSPTGGITEAFF. The CDR3 DNA reads TGTGCCAGCAGTCCGACAGGGGGTATCACTGAAGCTTTCTTT.

This clone was recorded only once. The chain uses TRBV2 and TRBJ1-5; no definite D call. Trimming removed 6 bases at V and 5 bases at J, with 20 bases between. The CDR3 extends over 16 amino acids. Germline assignment: CDR1 SNHLY and CDR2 FYNNEI. CDR3 coding DNA: TGTGCCAGCAGACTCCTGGCTAAAAGGAGGGATCAGCCCCAGCATTTT. Translating gives CASRLLAKRRDQPQHF.

This chain links TRBV5-1 with TRBJ2-2, with 11 bases that match TRBD1. Per the germline V gene, CDR1 is SGHRS and CDR2 is YFSETQ. V dropped 1 base and J dropped 5; count of bases not matched to a gene: 4. The CDR3 has 16 residues. The CDR3 bases are TGCGCCAGCAGCTTGAAAGGGACAGGGGGAACCGGGGAGCTGTTTTTT. Translating gives CASSLKGTGGTGELFF.

The V call is TRBV7-9, the J call TRBJ2-3; weak D call: TRBD2 (6 bases). The CDR3 is 12 amino acids. CDR1 is SEHNR, CDR2 FQNEAQ, per germline (reference sequence). V was trimmed by 4 bases and J by 4 bases, leaving 6 bases between them. The CDR3 here is CASSWDSDTQYF. The CDR3 DNA reads as TGTGCCAGCAGCTGGGACTCAGATACGCAGTATTTT.

CDR3 coding DNA: TGTGCCAGCAGTCTTGACAGGGGGACCAATCAGCCCCAGCATTTT. Protein: CASSLDRGTNQPQHF. V is TRBV27 and J is TRBJ1-5, with TRBD1 matching 9 bases. Germline V gene sequence: CDR1 MNHEY, CDR2 SMNVEV (reference sequence). This CDR3 is built from 15 residues. V lost 5 bases, J lost 3 bases, and 5 bases stayed unmatched.

This chain uses TRBV5-8 with TRBJ1-1, with D perhaps TRBD1 (6 bases). In germline, CDR1 is SGHTS, CDR2 YDEGEE. The CDR3 consists of 16 residues. Between the trimmed V and J ends, which lost 0 bases and 3 bases, there was a span of 15 bases. The CDR3 here is CASSLEITGRDTEAFF. The DNA of the CDR3 is TGTGCCAGCAGCTTGGAAATCACAGGGCGGGACACTGAAGCTTTCTTT.

V and J are TRBV18 and TRBJ1-2; possibly TRBD1 for D (6 bases). In germline, CDR1 is KGHSH, CDR2 LQKENI. The V gene lost 3 bases and the J gene lost 8 bases, with 10 bases spanning the gap. CDR3 length: 12 residues. The CDR3 DNA follows: TGTGCCAGCTCACCGACAGGAAGAGGCTACACCTTC. It translates to CASSPTGRGYTF.

The chain has TRBV5-1 and TRBJ2-7; 7 nucleotides line up with TRBD1. Trimming at V came to 4 bases and at J to 0 bases, leaving 7 bases not matched to a gene. This CDR3 region has 15 residues. Germline V gene sequence: CDR1 SGHRS, CDR2 YFSETQ. CDR3 region: CASSHQTGSSYEQYF. The CDR3 DNA sequence: TGCGCCAGCAGCCACCAGACAGGGAGCTCCTACGAGCAGTACTTC.

The chain is built from TRBV7-6 and TRBJ1-4; D unresolved. This CDR3 is 15 amino acids long. Between the trimmed V and J ends, which lost 4 bases and 4 bases, there was a span of 13 bases. Germline V gives CDR1 SGHVS, CDR2 FNYEAQ. The CDR3 reads CASSSGGVGNEKLFF. The CDR3 DNA reads as TGTGCCAGCAGCTCAGGAGGAGTGGGTAATGAAAAACTGTTTTTT.

The chain joins TRBV5-8 to TRBJ2-2; D is unresolved. Germline V gene sequence: CDR1 SGHTS, CDR2 YDEGEE. V was clipped by 1 base and J by 5 bases, with 12 bases between them. The CDR3 is 15 amino acids. CDR3 nucleotide sequence: TGTGCCAGCAGCTTGAGGAGCCTCCTGACCGGGGAGCTGTTTTTT. Protein: CASSLRSLLTGELFF.

This chain uses TRBV6-5 with TRBJ1-1; D gene ambiguous. Per germline, CDR1 MNHEY and CDR2 SVGAGI. Trimming cost V 6 bases and J 0 bases, with 8 bases left between them. The CDR3 has 13 amino acids. The CDR3 nucleotides are TGTGCCAGCAGAAATACAGTGAACACTGAAGCTTTCTTT. Translated: CASRNTVNTEAFF.

This rearrangement joins TRBV10-3 to TRBJ1-1; 7 bases agree with TRBD1. Unmatched junction bases numbered 5, after V lost 4 bases and J lost 3 bases. The CDR3 covers 14 residues. Germline V gives CDR1 ENHRY, CDR2 SYGVKD. As DNA, the CDR3 is TGTGCCATCAGTGTCGGGACAGTAGACACTGAAGCTTTCTTT. It specifies CAISVGTVDTEAFF.

The V and J genes are TRBV19 and TRBJ2-7; D perhaps matches TRBD2 (6 bases). V gave up 3 bases and J gave up 2 bases, with 17 bases separating them. CDR1 and CDR2 (germline): LNHDA, SQIVND (reference sequence). This CDR3 is 16 amino acids long. CDR3 sequence (DNA): TGTGCCAGTAGTATGGAGTGGGGCGCGGGGACCTACGAGCAGTACTTC. Translation: CASSMEWGAGTYEQYF.

Of note for this clone: The identical CDR3 is also encoded by other nucleotide sequences in the sample. The chain has TRBV24-1 and TRBJ2-1; maybe TRBD1 (5 bases). CDR1 is KGHDR, CDR2 SFDVKD, per germline. Between the trimmed V and J ends, which lost 4 bases and 0 bases, there was a span of 6 bases. This CDR3 has 14 residues. The CDR3 here is CATSDRASYNEQFF. The CDR3 bases are TGTGCCACCAGTGACAGGGCCTCCTACAATGAGCAGTTCTTC.

This chain uses TRBV23-1 with TRBJ1-5, with D unresolved. TRBV23-1 is marked as an open reading frame, function uncertain. The CDR3 contains 16 residues. Trimming took 2 bases from V and 0 from J, leaving 11 bases between them. The CDR3 nucleotides read TGCGCCAGCAGTCAAACGGGAGAGAATAGCAATCAGCCCCAGCATTTT. Translated, it gives CASSQTGENSNQPQHF.

The genes are TRBV6-5 and TRBJ1-1; TRBD1 is a possible D gene (6 bases). Germline CDR1 is MNHEY and CDR2 is SVGAGI. V dropped 8 bases and J dropped 0 bases, with 10 bases sitting between them. CDR3 length: 13 residues. The CDR3 reads CASRWTVNTEAFF. CDR3 bases: TGTGCCAGCCGTTGGACAGTGAACACTGAAGCTTTCTTT.

This clone was found once. CDR3 in DNA: TGTGCCAGCACCCGGCGGGACGGCCTGACCAAGCAGTACTTC. Translated, it gives CASTRRDGLTKQYF. The chain joins TRBV28 to TRBJ2-7, with D maybe TRBD2 (6 bases). V was clipped by 7 bases and J by 8 bases, with 21 bases between them. Germline V gene lookup returns CDR1 MDHEN and CDR2 SYDVKM. The CDR3 has 14 amino acids.

The rearrangement uses TRBV7-9 and TRBJ1-1; 8 nucleotides line up with TRBD1. Trimming at V came to 5 bases and at J to 1 base, leaving 6 bases not matched to a gene. The CDR3 has 15 amino acids. The germline V gene encodes CDR1 SEHNR and CDR2 FQNEAQ (reference sequence). The CDR3 DNA reads as TGTGCCAGCAGCATCCTTCAGGGGGCGAACACTGAAGCTTTCTTT. It translates to CASSILQGANTEAFF.